The clone carrying this T cell receptor (beta chain) was counted many times. The antigen remains undetermined. The data were obtained in a study of T-cell memory formation after mild COVID-19. This CDR3 has 14 amino acids. Germline CDR1 is SGHTA and CDR2 is FQGNSA. Trimming cost V 2 bases and J 0 bases, with 6 bases left between them. Notes on the study in general: The CD4+ clones that contracted clustered mainly within CM and EM, and the CD8+ clones concentrated in EMRA. CD4/CD8 balance held among clones contracting day 15 to 85, and later expanders leaned CD4+. Pre-infection memory held some responding clones, suggesting pre-existing cross-reactive T cells responded.

5'RACE primed from the constant segment yielded TCR alpha and TCR beta cDNA libraries bearing sample barcodes and UMIs. TCRdb re-analysed the 5' RACE reads in MiXCR, keeping a single row per CDR3 protein. Of under 300,000 distinct CDR3 sequences in the sample, around 8% are singletons; the top ten hold roughly 22%. The sequence was obtained from a man between 18 and 35 years old who had mild COVID-19 (a few samples of this study predate the infection). Cell type and time point are not known. Sequenced sample: PBMCs or a T cell subset sorted from them (not recorded which). The rearrangement joins TRBV7-2 to TRBJ2-3; D is unresolved. The CDR3 DNA is TGTGCCAGCAGCTTATACAGTAGCACAGATACGCAGTATTTT. Protein: CASSLYSSTDTQYF.